This section outlines one T cell receptor (beta chain) sequence together with its context. In germline, CDR1 is SGHTA, CDR2 FQGNSA. The CDR3 extends over 15 amino acids. The V and J ends lost 2 bases and 1 base respectively, with 11 bases between them. The sample comes from a study of blood T cell repertoires in COVID-19. Using immunoSEQ multiplex PCR, the repertoire was profiled, and TCRdb retains in-frame clones only, with some absent. The sample carries roughly 190,000 clones, 82% recorded once. Material for sequencing was peripheral blood. The genes are TRBV7-2 and TRBJ1-1, with D maybe TRBD1 (5 bases). The receptor was derived from a woman aged 55-69 years with COVID-19, enrolled during active disease. In DNA form, the CDR3 reads TGTGCCAGCAGCTTAATGGGGGGAACGAACACTGAAGCTTTCTTT. This translates into CASSLMGGTNTEAFF. Combining the CDR3 with reference TRBV7-2 and TRBJ1-1 gives the whole variable domain GAGVSQSPSNKVTEKGKDVELRCDPISGHTALYWYRQSLGQGLEFLIYFQGNSAPDKSGLPSDRFSAERTGGSVSTLTIQRTQQEDSAVYLCASSLMGGTNTEAFFGQGTRLTVV.